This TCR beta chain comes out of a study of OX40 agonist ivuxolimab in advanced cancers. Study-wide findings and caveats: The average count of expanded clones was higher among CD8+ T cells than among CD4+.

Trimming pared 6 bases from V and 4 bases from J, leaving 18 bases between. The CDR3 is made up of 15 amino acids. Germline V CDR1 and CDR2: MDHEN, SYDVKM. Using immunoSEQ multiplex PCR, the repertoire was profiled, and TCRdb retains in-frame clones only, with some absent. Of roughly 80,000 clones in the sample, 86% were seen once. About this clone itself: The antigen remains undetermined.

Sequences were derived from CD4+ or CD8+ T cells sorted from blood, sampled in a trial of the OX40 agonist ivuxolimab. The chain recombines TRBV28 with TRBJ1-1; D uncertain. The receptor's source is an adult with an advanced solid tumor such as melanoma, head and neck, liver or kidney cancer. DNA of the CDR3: TGTGCCAGCAGATTAAGGGCGCCCTGGGGCACTGAAGCTTTCTTT. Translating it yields CASRLRAPWGTEAFF.